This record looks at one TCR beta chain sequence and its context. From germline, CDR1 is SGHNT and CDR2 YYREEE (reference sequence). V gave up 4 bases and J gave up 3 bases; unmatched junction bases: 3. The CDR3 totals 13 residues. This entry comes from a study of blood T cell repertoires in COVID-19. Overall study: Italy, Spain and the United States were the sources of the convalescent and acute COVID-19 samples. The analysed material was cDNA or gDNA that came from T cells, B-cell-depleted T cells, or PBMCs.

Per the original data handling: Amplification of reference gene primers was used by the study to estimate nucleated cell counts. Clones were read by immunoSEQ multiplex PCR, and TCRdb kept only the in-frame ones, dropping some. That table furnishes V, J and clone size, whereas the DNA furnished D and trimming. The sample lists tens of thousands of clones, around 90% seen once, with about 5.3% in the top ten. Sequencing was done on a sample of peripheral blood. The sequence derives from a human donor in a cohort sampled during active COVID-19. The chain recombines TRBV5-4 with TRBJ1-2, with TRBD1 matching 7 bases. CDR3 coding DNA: TGTGCCAGCAGCCGGGACAGTGACTATGGCTACACCTTC. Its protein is CASSRDSDYGYTF.